This T cell receptor (beta chain) stems from a study of early stage breast cancer tumors. Overall study findings and caveats: Most shared enriched TCRB sequences were commonly generated ones. Tumors had approximately 2.5-fold higher T cell density than normal breast.

Germline CDR1 LNHDA, CDR2 SQIVND (reference sequence). There are 14 residues in the CDR3. Unmatched junction bases numbered 2, after V lost 4 bases and J lost 4 bases. Profiling relied on immunoSEQ multiplex PCR, and the TCRdb table lists in-frame clones only, not all of them. In the table there are about 5,500 clones, roughly 68% of which are singletons. Of note for this clone: Antigen unknown.

The sample taken for sequencing was normal breast tissue next to the tumor. The chain recombines TRBV19 with TRBJ2-2, with 8 nucleotides matching TRBD1. The receptor's source is a person aged 55 to 75 with breast cancer. The CDR3 DNA reads TGTGCCAGTAGTACGGGACAGGCCACCGGGGAGCTGTTTTTT. This sequence encodes CASSTGQATGELFF. Looking up the rest from reference TRBV19 and TRBJ2-2 gives the full variable domain: DGGITQSPKYLFRKEGQNVTLSCEQNLNHDAMYWYRQDPGQGLRLIYYSQIVNDFQKGDIAEGYSVSREKKESFPLTVTSAQKNPTAFYLCASSTGQATGELFFGEGSRLTVL.